The clone carrying this TCR beta chain was detected ten times or more. The antigen remains unidentified. This record belongs to a study of T cells in Graves' hyperthyroidism and ophthalmopathy. About the research overall: Pretreatment peripheral blood was obtained at initial diagnosis.

Broader study findings: Peripheral blood also featured most of the thyroid clonotypes expanded above 0.001.

Patients were excluded for uncontrolled infection, other autoimmune disease, pregnancy or lactation. TCR beta CDR3 region amplification was performed from RNA transcripts. Researchers ran a first-round RT-PCR on the TCR CDR3 using the HTBI primer set. Via MiXCR, TCRdb re-called the multiplex PCR reads, giving one row per CDR3 protein. The profile shows about 300,000 distinct CDR3 sequences, roughly 19% of them singletons. The germline CDR1 and CDR2 sequences are MDHEN and SYDVKM. Trimming shortened V by 6 bases and J by 7 bases, and 18 bases separated the two germline ends. The CDR3 is made up of 15 amino acids.

The sequenced sample consisted of blood. This TCR was recovered from a man in his forties or fifties with Graves' ophthalmopathy. V usage is TRBV28 and J usage is TRBJ2-2; D is tentatively TRBD1 or TRBD2 (5 bases each). The CDR3 loop is CASSLSGPKRGELFF. The CDR3 nucleotides are TGTGCCAGCAGCCTTTCGGGGCCTAAGCGCGGGGAGCTGTTTTTT.